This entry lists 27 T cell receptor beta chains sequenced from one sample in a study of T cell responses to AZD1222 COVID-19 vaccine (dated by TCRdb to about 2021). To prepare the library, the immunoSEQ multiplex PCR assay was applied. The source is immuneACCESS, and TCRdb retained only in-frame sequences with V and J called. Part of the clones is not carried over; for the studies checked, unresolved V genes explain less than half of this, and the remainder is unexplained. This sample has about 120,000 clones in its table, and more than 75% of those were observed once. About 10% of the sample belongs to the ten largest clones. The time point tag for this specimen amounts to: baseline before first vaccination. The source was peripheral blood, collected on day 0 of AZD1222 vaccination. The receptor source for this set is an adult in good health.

The CDR3 nucleotides read TGTGCCAGCAGCCAATTAATTCTCGGGAAAAGTGCCACCGGGGAGCTGTTTTTT. It codes for CASSQLILGKSATGELFF. The chain combines TRBV3-1 (or the pseudogene TRBV3-2) with TRBJ2-2; weak D call: TRBD2 (5 bases). Deletions cut 2 bases from V and 4 bases from J, with 20 bases between. The germline V gene encodes CDR1 LGHDT and CDR2 YNNKEL (reference sequence). The CDR3 has 18 amino acids.

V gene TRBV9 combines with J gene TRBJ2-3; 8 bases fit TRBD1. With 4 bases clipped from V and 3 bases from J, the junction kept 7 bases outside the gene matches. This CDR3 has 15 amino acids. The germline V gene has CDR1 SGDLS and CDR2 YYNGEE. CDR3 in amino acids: CASSRRGRSTDTQYF. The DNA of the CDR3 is TGTGCCAGCAGCCGCAGGGGGCGTTCAACAGATACGCAGTATTTT.

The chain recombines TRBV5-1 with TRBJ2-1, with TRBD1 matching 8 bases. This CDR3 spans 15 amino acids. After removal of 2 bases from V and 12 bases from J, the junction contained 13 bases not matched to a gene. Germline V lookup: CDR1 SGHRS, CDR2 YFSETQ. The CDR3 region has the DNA TGCGCCAGCAGCTTAGCGACAGGGGAAGGGTTGGGGCAGTTCTTC. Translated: CASSLATGEGLGQFF.

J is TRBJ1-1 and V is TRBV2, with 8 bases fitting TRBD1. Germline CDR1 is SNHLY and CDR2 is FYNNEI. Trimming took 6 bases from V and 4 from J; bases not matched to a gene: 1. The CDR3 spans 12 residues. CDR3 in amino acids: CASRDRATEAFF. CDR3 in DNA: TGTGCCAGCAGGGACAGGGCCACTGAAGCTTTCTTT.

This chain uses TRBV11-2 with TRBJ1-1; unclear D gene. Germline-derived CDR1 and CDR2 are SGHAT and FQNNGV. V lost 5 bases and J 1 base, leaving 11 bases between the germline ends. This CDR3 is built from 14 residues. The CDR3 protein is CASSTRNRNTEAFF. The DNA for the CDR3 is TGTGCCAGCAGCACCCGGAACAGGAACACTGAAGCTTTCTTT.

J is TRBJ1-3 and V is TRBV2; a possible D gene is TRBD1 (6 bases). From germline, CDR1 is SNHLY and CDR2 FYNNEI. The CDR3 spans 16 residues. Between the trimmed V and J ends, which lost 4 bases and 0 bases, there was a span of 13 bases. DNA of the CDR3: TGTGCCAGCAGTGCCAGGGGCTCTTTCTCTGGAAACACCATATATTTT. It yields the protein CASSARGSFSGNTIYF.

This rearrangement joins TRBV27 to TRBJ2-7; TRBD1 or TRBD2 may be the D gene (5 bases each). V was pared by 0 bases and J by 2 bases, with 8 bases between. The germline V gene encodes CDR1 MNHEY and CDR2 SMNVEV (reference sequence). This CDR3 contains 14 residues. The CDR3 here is CASSLSRGPYEQYF. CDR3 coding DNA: TGTGCCAGCAGTTTATCGAGGGGCCCCTACGAGCAGTACTTC.

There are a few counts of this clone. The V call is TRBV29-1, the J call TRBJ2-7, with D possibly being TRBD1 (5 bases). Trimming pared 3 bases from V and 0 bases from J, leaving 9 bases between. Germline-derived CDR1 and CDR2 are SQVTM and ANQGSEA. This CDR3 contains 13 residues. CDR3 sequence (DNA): TGCAGCGTTGAGTGGCAGGGCTCCTACGAGCAGTACTTC. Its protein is CSVEWQGSYEQYF.

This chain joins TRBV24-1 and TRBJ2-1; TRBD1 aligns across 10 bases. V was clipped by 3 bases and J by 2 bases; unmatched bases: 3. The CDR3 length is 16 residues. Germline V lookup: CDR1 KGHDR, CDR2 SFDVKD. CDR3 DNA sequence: TGTGCCACCAGTGATAAGGGACAGGGGACCTACAATGAGCAGTTCTTC. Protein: CATSDKGQGTYNEQFF.

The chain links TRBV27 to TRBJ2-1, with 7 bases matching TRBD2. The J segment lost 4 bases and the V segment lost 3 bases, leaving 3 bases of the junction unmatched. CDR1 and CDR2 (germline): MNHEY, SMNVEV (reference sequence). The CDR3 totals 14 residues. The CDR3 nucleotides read TGTGCCAGCAGTTTCGGGACTAATTACAATGAGCAGTTCTTC. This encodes CASSFGTNYNEQFF.

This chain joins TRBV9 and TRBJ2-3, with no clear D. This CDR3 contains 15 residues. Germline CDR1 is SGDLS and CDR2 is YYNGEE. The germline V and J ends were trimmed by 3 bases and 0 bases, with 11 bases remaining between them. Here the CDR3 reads CASSGNTVSTDTQYF. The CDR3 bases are TGTGCCAGCAGCGGAAACACGGTTAGCACAGATACGCAGTATTTT.

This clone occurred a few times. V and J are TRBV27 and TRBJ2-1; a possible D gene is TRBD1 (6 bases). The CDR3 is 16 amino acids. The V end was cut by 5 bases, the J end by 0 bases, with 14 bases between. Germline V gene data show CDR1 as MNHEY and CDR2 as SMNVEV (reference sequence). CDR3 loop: CASSPKRGSSYNEQFF. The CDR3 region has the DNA TGTGCCAGCAGTCCCAAGAGGGGGAGCTCCTACAATGAGCAGTTCTTC.

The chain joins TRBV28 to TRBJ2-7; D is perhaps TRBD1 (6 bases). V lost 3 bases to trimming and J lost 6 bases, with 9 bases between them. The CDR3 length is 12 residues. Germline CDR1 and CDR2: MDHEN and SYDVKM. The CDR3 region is CASSFQGPEQYF. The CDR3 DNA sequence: TGTGCCAGCAGTTTCCAGGGGCCCGAGCAGTACTTC.

This CDR3 reads CASSPRNTNQPQHF. The CDR3 DNA follows: TGTGCCAGTAGTCCGCGAAACACAAATCAGCCCCAGCATTTT. The rearrangement uses TRBV19 and TRBJ1-5, with D unclear. V lost 5 bases and J lost 4, with 12 bases in between. This CDR3 has 14 amino acids. Germline values: CDR1 LNHDA, CDR2 SQIVND (reference sequence).

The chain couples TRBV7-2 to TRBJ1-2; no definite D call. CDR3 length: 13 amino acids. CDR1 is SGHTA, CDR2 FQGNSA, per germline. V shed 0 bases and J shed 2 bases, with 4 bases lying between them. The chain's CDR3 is CASSLAGNYGYTF. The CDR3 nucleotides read TGTGCCAGCAGCTTAGCAGGGAACTATGGCTACACCTTC. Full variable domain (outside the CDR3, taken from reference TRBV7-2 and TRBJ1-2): GAGVSQSPSNKVTEKGKDVELRCDPISGHTALYWYRQSLGQGLEFLIYFQGNSAPDKSGLPSDRFSAERTGGSVSTLTIQRTQQEDSAVYLCASSLAGNYGYTFGSGTRLTVV.

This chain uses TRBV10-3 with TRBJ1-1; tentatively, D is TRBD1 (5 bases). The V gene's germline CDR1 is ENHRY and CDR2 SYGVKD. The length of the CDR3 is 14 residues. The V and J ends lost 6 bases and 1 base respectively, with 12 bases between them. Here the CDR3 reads CAISTGRQNTEAFF. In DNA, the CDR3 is TGTGCCATCAGCACGGGACGGCAGAACACTGAAGCTTTCTTT.

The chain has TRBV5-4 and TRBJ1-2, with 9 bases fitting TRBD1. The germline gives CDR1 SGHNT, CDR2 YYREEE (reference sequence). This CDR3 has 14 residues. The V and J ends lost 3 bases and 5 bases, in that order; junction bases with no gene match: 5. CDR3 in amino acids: CASSWTGAHYGYTF. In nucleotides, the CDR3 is TGTGCCAGCAGCTGGACAGGGGCCCATTATGGCTACACCTTC.

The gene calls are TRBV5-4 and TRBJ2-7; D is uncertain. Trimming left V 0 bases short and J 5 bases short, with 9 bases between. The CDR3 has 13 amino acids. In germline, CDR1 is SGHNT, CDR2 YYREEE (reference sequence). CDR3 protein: CASSLVGVNEQYF. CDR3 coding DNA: TGTGCCAGCAGCTTGGTTGGGGTTAACGAGCAGTACTTC.

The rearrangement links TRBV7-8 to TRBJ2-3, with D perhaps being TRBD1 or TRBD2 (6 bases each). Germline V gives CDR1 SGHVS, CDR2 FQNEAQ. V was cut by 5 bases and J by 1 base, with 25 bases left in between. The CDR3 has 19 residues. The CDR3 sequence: CASSPVGQRAPLGTDTQYF. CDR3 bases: TGTGCCAGCAGCCCCGTCGGACAGCGGGCTCCCTTAGGCACAGATACGCAGTATTTT.

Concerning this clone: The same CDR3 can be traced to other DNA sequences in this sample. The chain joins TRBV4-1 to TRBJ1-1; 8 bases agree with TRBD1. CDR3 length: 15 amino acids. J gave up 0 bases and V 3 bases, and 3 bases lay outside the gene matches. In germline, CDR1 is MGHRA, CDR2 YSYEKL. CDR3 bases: TGCGCCAGCAGCCACGGACAGGGAATGAACACTGAAGCTTTCTTT. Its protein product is CASSHGQGMNTEAFF.

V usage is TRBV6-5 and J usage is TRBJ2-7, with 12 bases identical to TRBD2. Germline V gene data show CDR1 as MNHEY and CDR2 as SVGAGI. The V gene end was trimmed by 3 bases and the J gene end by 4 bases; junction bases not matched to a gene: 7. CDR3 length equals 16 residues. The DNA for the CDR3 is TGTGCCAGCAGTTATGGACTAGCGGGACGCATTTACGAGCAGTACTTC. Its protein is CASSYGLAGRIYEQYF.

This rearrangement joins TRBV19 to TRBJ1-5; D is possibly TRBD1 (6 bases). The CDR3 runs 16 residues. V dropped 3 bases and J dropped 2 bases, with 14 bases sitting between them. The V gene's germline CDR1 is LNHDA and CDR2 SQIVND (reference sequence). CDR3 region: CASSIWSGAGNQPQHF. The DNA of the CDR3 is TGTGCCAGTAGTATTTGGTCGGGGGCTGGCAATCAGCCCCAGCATTTT.

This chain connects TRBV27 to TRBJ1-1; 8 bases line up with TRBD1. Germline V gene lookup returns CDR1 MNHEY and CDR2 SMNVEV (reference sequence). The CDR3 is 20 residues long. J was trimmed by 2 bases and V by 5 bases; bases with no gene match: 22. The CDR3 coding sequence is TGTGCCAGCAGTCCCCAGGACAGGGTAACGTTGGGAGCCCTCAACACTGAAGCTTTCTTT. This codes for CASSPQDRVTLGALNTEAFF.

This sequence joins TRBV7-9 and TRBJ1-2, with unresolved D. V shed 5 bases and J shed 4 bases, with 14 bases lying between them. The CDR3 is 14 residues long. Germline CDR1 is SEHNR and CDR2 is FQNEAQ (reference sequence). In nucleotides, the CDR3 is TGTGCCAGCAGCCCCCTTCGGCGGGCCTATGGCTACACCTTC. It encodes CASSPLRRAYGYTF.

The CDR3, as DNA: TGTGCCAGCAGTTACGCATATAATAGCAATCAGCCCCAGCATTTT. Translation gives CASSYAYNSNQPQHF. The J gene is TRBJ1-5, the V gene TRBV6-5; D is ambiguous. V was cut by 2 bases and J by 0 bases, with 8 bases left in between. This CDR3 is 15 amino acids long. From germline, CDR1 is MNHEY and CDR2 SVGAGI.

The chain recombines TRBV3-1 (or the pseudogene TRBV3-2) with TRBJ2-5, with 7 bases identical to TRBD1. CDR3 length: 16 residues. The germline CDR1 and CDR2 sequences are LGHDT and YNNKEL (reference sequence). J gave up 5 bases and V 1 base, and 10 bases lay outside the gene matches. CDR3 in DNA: TGTGCCAGCAGCCAAGGCGCTTACAGGGGAAGCGAGACCCAGTACTTC. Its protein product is CASSQGAYRGSETQYF.

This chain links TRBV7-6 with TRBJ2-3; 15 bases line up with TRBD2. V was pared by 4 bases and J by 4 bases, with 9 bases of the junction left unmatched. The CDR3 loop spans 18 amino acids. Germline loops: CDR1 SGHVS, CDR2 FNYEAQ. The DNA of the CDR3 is TGTGCCAGCAGCTCCAGGACTAGCGGGAGGGGATGGGCAGATACGCAGTATTTT. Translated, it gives CASSSRTSGRGWADTQYF. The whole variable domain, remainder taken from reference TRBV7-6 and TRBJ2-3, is GAGVSQSPRYKVTKRGQDVALRCDPISGHVSLYWYRQALGQGPEFLTYFNYEAQQDKSGLPNDRFSAERPEGSISTLTIQRTEQRDSAMYRCASSSRTSGRGWADTQYFGPGTRLTVL.